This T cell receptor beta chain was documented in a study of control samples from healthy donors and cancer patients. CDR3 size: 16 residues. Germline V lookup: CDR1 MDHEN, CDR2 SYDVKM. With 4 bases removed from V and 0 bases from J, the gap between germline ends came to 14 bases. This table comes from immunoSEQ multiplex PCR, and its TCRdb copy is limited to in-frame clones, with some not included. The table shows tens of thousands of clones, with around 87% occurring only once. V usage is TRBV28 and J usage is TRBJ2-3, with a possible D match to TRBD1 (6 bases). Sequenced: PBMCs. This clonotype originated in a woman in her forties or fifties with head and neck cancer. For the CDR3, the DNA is TGTGCCAGCAGTTCGGGACGGGACACTAGCACAGATACGCAGTATTTT. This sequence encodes CASSSGRDTSTDTQYF.